There are a few counts of the clone carrying this T cell receptor (beta chain). Primers: 60 Vbeta forward and 13 Jbeta reverse. The repertoire was sequenced with immunoSEQ multiplex PCR; TCRdb's copy has only in-frame clones and lacks some. The table has about 200,000 clones, about 80% seen once; the top ten hold around 1.8%. This sample was taken from a study of cytomegalovirus exposure and HLA in healthy donors. Material for sequencing was PBMCs. The receptor was derived from a man between 18 and 35 years old in good health and CMV-seronegative.

As DNA, the CDR3 is TGTGCCAGCAGCTTAGAGGCAGGCCGTTCTGGGGCCAACGTCCTGACTTTC. It is translated as CASSLEAGRSGANVLTF. V gene TRBV7-6 combines with J gene TRBJ2-6; no clear D gene. The CDR3 covers 17 residues. Germline V gives CDR1 SGHVS, CDR2 FNYEAQ. The V end lost 1 base, the J end lost 1 base, and 11 bases lay between the germline ends.